Sequencing of this TCR beta chain was carried out in a study of T cell repertoires in cytomegalovirus infection. Study-level points and caveats: Clonotype analysis showed dominance of the ex vivo response by HLA-C-restricted CMV-specific TCR beta clonotypes.

Concerning this clonotype: Antigen: not known.

TCRdb itself ran the reads through MiXCR, one entry per CDR3 protein. The table has about 310,000 distinct CDR3 sequences, roughly a sixth seen once; the top ten hold about 12%. Germline CDR1 is SEHNR and CDR2 is FQNEAQ (reference sequence). The CDR3 is 11 amino acids. V lost 10 bases and J lost 7, with 13 bases in between. Material: PBMCs. V is TRBV7-9 and J is TRBJ1-2; D is possibly TRBD1 (5 bases). This receptor was taken from a human donor in good health (CMV status not recorded). Some clones in this sample may be carry-over from other donors' samples. The CDR3 bases are TGTGCCATATGGGGGGGTTTTGGCTACACCTTC. Amino acid sequence: CAIWGGFGYTF. Full variable domain (outside the CDR3, taken from reference TRBV7-9 and TRBJ1-2): DTGVSQNPRHKITKRGQNVTFRCDPISEHNRLYWYRQTLGQGPEFLTYFQNEAQLEKSRLLSDRFSAERPKGSFSTLEIQRTEQGDSAMYLCAIWGGFGYTFGSGTRLTVV.